The clone carrying this TCR beta chain was found a few times. Its matching antigen is unknown. This sample was included in a study of blood T cells in healthy people across ages. Findings and limits, study-wide: Leaving the PBMCs unsorted stopped any conclusive comparison of naive versus antigen-experienced cells. Higher diversity and more naive CD4+ cells were features of long-lived donors, compared to aged donors.

Sample-barcoded 5' priming and a J-beta primer mix drove a second PCR of roughly 7 to 11 cycles. All cDNA molecules were each tagged by a template-switch adaptor with 12 random nucleotides. TCRdb itself ran the 5' RACE reads through MiXCR, one entry per CDR3 protein. The data contain 1.8 million or so distinct CDR3 sequences, around 40% of them singletons. What was sequenced was blood. The sequence derives from a human donor in good health.

The CDR3 DNA reads as TGCGCCAGCAGCCCAAATCAGGGACAAGCCTACAATGAGCAGTTCTTC. Its protein product is CASSPNQGQAYNEQFF. This chain uses TRBV4-3 with TRBJ2-1, with TRBD1 as a possible D gene (6 bases). V was trimmed by 4 bases and J by 2 bases, leaving 15 bases between them. Germline lookup yields CDR1 LGHNA and CDR2 YSLEER. CDR3 size: 16 residues.